This T cell receptor (beta chain) was sequenced in a study of vaccination and CD4 T cells after COVID-19 (dated by TCRdb to the early 2020s). About the study as a whole: Every convalescent patient had a positive nasal swab PCR test for SARS-CoV-2, with mild disease in about nine patients and severe disease in one. The convalescent cohort comprised six males and four females, including two Hispanic individuals, seven Caucasians, two Asians and one multiracial person. Two doses of either the Pfizer-BioNTech BNT162b2 vaccine (n=8) or the Moderna mRNA-1273 vaccine (n=2) were administered to participants. Post-COVID blood samples were collected from convalescent patients a median of around 100 days after diagnosis, with a range of about 30 to 180 days. The time from the second vaccine dose to post-vaccine blood sampling had a median of roughly 79 days and ranged from roughly 13 to 241 days. Culture stimuli were overlapping spike peptide pools from SARS-CoV-2 and from the common cold coronaviruses HCoV-NL63, HCoV-OC43 and HCoV-229E. Control cultures received a CEFX viral epitope pool as the positive control, an HIV-1 Nef peptide pool as the negative control, or no peptide. In around nine COVID-19 convalescent patients and a few infection-naive healthy vaccine recipients, the spike-specific CD4+ TCR repertoire before mRNA vaccination was compared with the repertoire after mRNA vaccination. The full study reports these points: Among convalescent patients, a median about 90% of the SARS-CoV-2-reactive clones seen after vaccination appeared only after vaccination, which suggests priming specific to the vaccine. In convalescent patients, nearly all vaccine-specific clones (304 of 307) were found to be mono-reactive for SARS-CoV-2 spike rather than cross-reactive with common cold coronaviruses. The number of convalescent patients in the study was relatively small, and the study did not examine early timepoints following natural infection. The median number of SARS-CoV-2-reactive clonotypes rose from around 22 after infection to approximately 41 after vaccination, but the change was not significant.

The CDR3, cysteine through phenylalanine, is 14 amino acids long. The entry retains the CDR3 DNA only, 42 bases that are in frame from base 1. Relative to germline, V is 4 bases shorter and J is 5 bases shorter, with 14 bases between their ends. For CDR1 and CDR2, the germline V gene (reference sequence) lists SEHNR and FQNEAQ. As for this clonotype: The antigen this receptor binds is unknown. No much larger clone is present one base from it, and per-base qualities are unavailable.

To prepare the library, PCR was applied. DNA from cultured CD4+ T cells underwent TCR sequencing with the Oncomine TCR Beta short-read assay at the Johns Hopkins FTIC core. The QIAamp micro DNA kit was used to extract genomic DNA from the cultured CD4+ T cells. The Oncomine TCR Beta libraries from cultured CD4+ T cells were pooled using unique dual indexes and then sequenced on an Illumina iSeq 100. As for how the authors treated the data: Non-productive sequences were removed, and CDR3s that did not start with C, did not end with F or W, or were shorter than 7 amino acids were discarded. Antigen-specific clonotypes were identified using the MANAFEST web application through comparison of peptide-stimulated wells with reference and other culture wells. To be called positive, a clone needed an FDR below 0.05, an odds ratio above 5, and a productive frequency above 0.1% in at least two of three replicate wells. Clonotypes that were significantly expanded in both SARS-CoV-2 spike wells and at least one common cold coronavirus spike condition were defined as cross-reactive. Similarity between CDR3 sequences was evaluated in R version 3.6.1 using Levenshtein distances (stringdist) and unrooted phylogenetic trees (ape). Using fastp at Q25 and MiXCR, TCRdb reprocessed the public reads and kept productive beta chains. Rows with a matching CDR3 protein are joined into one entry that keeps the most common DNA and genes. Here the V and J calls rest on TCRdb's processing, not on the authors' analysis. The sample table shows about 20,000 distinct CDR3 sequences, and more than 50% are seen once. The ten largest make up approximately 15% of the sample.

The treatment or condition label, read with the paper, signifies: approximately nine-day PBMC culture with coronavirus spike peptide pools or control peptides (ViraFEST assay). The ViraFEST assay was used in the study, in which antigen-specific T cells were expanded with peptide pools and expanded clonotypes were subsequently identified by TCR sequencing. The positive SARS-CoV-2 PCR tests of the convalescent patients were dated from March to December 2020, before the Alpha, Beta and Delta variants emerged in the United States. Each well held two million PBMCs cultured with approximately 9.1 ug/ml peptide pools in IMDM containing approximately 5% human AB serum and roughly 10 IU/ml IL-2. On days 3 and 7, half of the culture medium was replaced with fresh IL-2-containing medium. After 10 days of culture, CD4+ T cells were isolated by negative selection with the EasySep CD4+ T cell isolation kit. PBMCs were separated from whole blood using Ficoll-Paque Plus gradient centrifugation and then either used fresh or cryopreserved at -140C. Triplicate wells were generally used for each culture condition.

Sequenced material: CD4+ T cells from blood, cultured in vitro, taken before SARS-CoV-2 vaccination. The clonotype was recovered from a human donor who had recovered from COVID-19. The chain uses TRBV7-9 and TRBJ2-5, with the D call tentatively TRBD1 or TRBD2, each fitting 5 bases. The DNA sequence reads TGTGCCAGCAGCTCCCCCAGGGAGTGGGAGACCCAGTACTTC. The resulting protein is CASSSPREWETQYF.